Listed below are T cell receptor beta chains from one sample, sequenced in a study of T cell repertoires in cytomegalovirus infection. These TCRs are of unknown antigen specificity. MiXCR, applied by TCRdb to the reads, yields one record per CDR3 protein. The table records about 740,000 distinct CDR3 sequences, around 30% of them present only once. Source: cultured PBMCs, taken from culture after CMV antigen stimulation. Every receptor here comes from a human donor in good health (CMV status not recorded). Some clones in this sample may be carry-over from other donors' samples. The CDR3 runs from the conserved cysteine through the conserved F or W. The order of the fields is clone size, D gene, V gene, J gene, CDR3 DNA, CDR3 protein. The D gene is left open where the match is weak. For some rows the clone size is stated as once, few or many, or as a class when expanded; others skip it.

.	.	TRBV20-1	TRBJ2-3	TGCAGTGCTAGAGATCGGACGCTTGGCACAGATACGCAGTATTTT	CSARDRTLGTDTQYF
.	.	TRBV2	TRBJ1-5	TGTGCCAGCAGTGAAGGTGGGGCTAGCAATCAGCCCCAGCATTTT	CASSEGGASNQPQHF
few	TRBD2	TRBV6-2/TRBV6-3	TRBJ2-5	TGTGCCAGCACCAGAGCCTTAGCGGGAGGAATCCAAGAGACCCAGTACTTC	CASTRALAGGIQETQYF
.	.	TRBV4-1	TRBJ2-7	TGCGCCAGCAGCCAAGAATGGAGGGAACCCTACGAGCAGTACTTC	CASSQEWREPYEQYF
.	TRBD2	TRBV15	TRBJ2-1	TGTGCCACCAGCAATCAGAAAGCTAGCGGGAGTAAGGATGAGCAGTTCTTC	CATSNQKASGSKDEQFF
.	.	TRBV6-5	TRBJ2-1	TGTGCCAGCAGTTACCCAGGGGTCCCCTACAATGAGCAGTTCTTC	CASSYPGVPYNEQFF
few	.	TRBV7-2	TRBJ2-4	TGTGCCAGCAGCACGATCCGGGACGGCGAAATTCAGTACTTC	CASSTIRDGEIQYF
.	TRBD2	TRBV7-9	TRBJ2-7	TGTGCCAGCAGCGGCCGCCCCAGCGGGGGGACCTACGAGCAGTACTTC	CASSGRPSGGTYEQYF
many	.	TRBV7-2	TRBJ2-1	TGTGCCAGCAGCTGGGGGACACACGGCGGTGAGCAGTTCTTC	CASSWGTHGGEQFF
.	TRBD2	TRBV6-6	TRBJ2-1	TGTGCCAGCACCGACGGTGGCGGGGGTGGTGAGCAGTTCTTC	CASTDGGGGGEQFF
few	.	TRBV7-8	TRBJ2-7	TGTGCCAGCAGCTACACCGGCTACGAGCAGTACTTC	CASSYTGYEQYF
few	.	TRBV6-2/TRBV6-3	TRBJ2-1	TGTGCCAGCAGTTCGCGAACTGAGAGCTCCTACAATGAGCAGTTCTTC	CASSSRTESSYNEQFF
.	.	TRBV19	TRBJ1-1	TGTGCCAGTAGTATATGGGGGGGGAAGAACACTGAAGCTTTCTTT	CASSIWGGKNTEAFF
.	TRBD1	TRBV20-1	TRBJ1-2	TGCAGTGCTAGGAGAATAGGGACAGGGAACTATGGCTACACCTTC	CSARRIGTGNYGYTF
few	.	TRBV4-1	TRBJ2-1	TGCGCCAGCAGCCAAGCCACCCTAGGAATTGGCGACAATGAGCAGTTCTTC	CASSQATLGIGDNEQFF
many	.	TRBV28	TRBJ2-3	TGTGCCAGCAGTTTTGTAGATACGCAGTATTTT	CASSFVDTQYF
.	.	TRBV2	TRBJ1-5	TGTGCCAGCAGCGAAGGGGCCCGTAATCAGCCCCAGCATTTT	CASSEGARNQPQHF
.	.	TRBV5-5	TRBJ1-2	TGTGCCAGCAGCTGGCAAGAAGGGGACTATGGCTACACCTTC	CASSWQEGDYGYTF
few	TRBD1	TRBV19	TRBJ1-2	TGTGCCAGTACCGGGACAGGGCCTGGCCTTTCTACTGGCTACACCTTC	CASTGTGPGLSTGYTF
few	.	TRBV12-5	TRBJ2-7	TGTGCTAGTGGCTGGGACACCACCTACGAGCAGTACTTC	CASGWDTTYEQYF
.	.	TRBV4-1	TRBJ2-1	TGCGCCAGCTCAGTTCGGGGCCGCGAGCAGTTCTTC	CASSVRGREQFF
few	.	TRBV6-1	TRBJ2-5	TGTGCCAGCAGTTACGGGAGCGAGGGGGTGACCCAGTACTTC	CASSYGSEGVTQYF
few	.	TRBV12-3/TRBV12-4	TRBJ2-5	TGTGCCAGCAGTTTAGGAAATGGAGAGACCCAGTACTTC	CASSLGNGETQYF
.	.	TRBV20-1	TRBJ2-7	TGCAGTCTCCAAGGGGGAGGGCCATTCTACGAGCAGTACTTC	CSLQGGGPFYEQYF
many	.	TRBV7-2	TRBJ1-5	TGTGCCAGCAGCTTATACAGGGACAGCAATCAGCCCCAGCATTTT	CASSLYRDSNQPQHF
few	.	TRBV7-2	TRBJ2-2	TGTGCCAGCAGCTCAATATCAGCCACCGGGGAGCTGTTTTTT	CASSSISATGELFF
.	.	TRBV19	TRBJ2-5	TGTGCCAGTAGTACCCGGGGGACCCAGTACTTC	CASSTRGTQYF
many	.	TRBV7-8	TRBJ1-4	TGTGCCAGCAGCTTAGGGACAGAAAAACTGTTTTTT	CASSLGTEKLFF
few	TRBD2	TRBV10-3	TRBJ2-5	TGTGCCATCAGTGATCTCGCGGGAGCTGAGACCCAGTACTTC	CAISDLAGAETQYF
.	TRBD1	TRBV7-2	TRBJ2-7	TGTGCCAGCAGCCTTCACAGGGGAACCCCCTACGAGCAGTACTTC	CASSLHRGTPYEQYF
.	.	TRBV30	TRBJ2-5	TGTGCCTGGGCCGAAGCCCCAGAGACCCAGTACTTC	CAWAEAPETQYF
.	.	TRBV19	TRBJ2-5	TGTGCCAGTAGCAGCCTCCGGGCAGCCCGGGAGACCCAGTACTTC	CASSSLRAARETQYF
.	TRBD2	TRBV11-2	TRBJ2-5	TGTGCCAGCAGCTATCGGAGTAGCGGGGAGACCCAGTACTTC	CASSYRSSGETQYF
few	.	TRBV7-2	TRBJ2-5	TGTGCCAGCAGCTCTTATGTTGGGGAGACCCAGTACTTC	CASSSYVGETQYF
.	.	TRBV4-1	TRBJ1-1	TGCGCCAGCAGCCAAGATCTAACTGAAGCTTTCTTT	CASSQDLTEAFF
.	.	TRBV19	TRBJ2-1	TGTGCCAGTAGTACATTTTCCAATGAGCAGTTCTTC	CASSTFSNEQFF
.	TRBD2	TRBV7-2	TRBJ2-3	TGTGCCAGCAGCTTATCGGGAGGGCTCGCAGATACGCAGTATTTT	CASSLSGGLADTQYF
.	.	TRBV19	TRBJ2-7	TGTGCCAGCGGTGACATGTGGGGCTCCTACGAGCAGTACTTC	CASGDMWGSYEQYF
.	TRBD1	TRBV20-1	TRBJ2-7	TGCAGTGCTGGTGACAGGGGGCCGTCATACGAGCAGTACTTC	CSAGDRGPSYEQYF
many	.	TRBV7-6	TRBJ1-1	TGTGCCAGCAGCTTAGCCCCGGGGGATGAAGCTTTCTTT	CASSLAPGDEAFF
once	.	TRBV23-1	TRBJ1-5	TGCGCCAGCAGATGGTTAAATCAGCCCCAGCATTTT	CASRWLNQPQHF
many	TRBD2	TRBV7-2	TRBJ2-6	TGTGCCAGCAGCTTAGTCGTCACTAGCGGGATTTTCTCTGGGGCCAACGTCCTGACTTTC	CASSLVVTSGIFSGANVLTF
.	TRBD2	TRBV9	TRBJ2-1	TGTGCCAGCAGCGATAGCGGGGGGATTTACAATGAGCAGTTCTTC	CASSDSGGIYNEQFF
few	.	TRBV6-1	TRBJ1-5	TGTGCCAGCAGTCCGTGGGAAGGGGGGCAGCCCCAGCATTTT	CASSPWEGGQPQHF
few	.	TRBV14	TRBJ2-7	TGTGCCAGCAGCCAAGACCAAATCCGGGACCTTAGCGCCTACGAGCAGTACTTC	CASSQDQIRDLSAYEQYF
few	TRBD1	TRBV4-2	TRBJ1-5	TGTGCCAGCAGCCGAACCGATTGGGACAGTCGGGGCAATCAGCCCCAGCATTTT	CASSRTDWDSRGNQPQHF
.	.	TRBV7-9	TRBJ2-7	TGTGCCAGCAGCTTACCTCAATCGGTAGCCCCTGGCTTCTGGGAGCAGTACTTC	CASSLPQSVAPGFWEQYF
.	TRBD2	TRBV2	TRBJ2-1	TGTGCCAGAGGGAGATCTCCAGGGACTAGCGGGTACAATGAGCAGTTCTTC	CARGRSPGTSGYNEQFF
.	TRBD1	TRBV10-3	TRBJ1-2	TGTGCCATCAGTGAAGAAGGGGGCAGGGGCTACACCTTC	CAISEEGGRGYTF
.	.	TRBV6-2/TRBV6-3	TRBJ1-6	TGTGCCAGCAGTTCTATGGAACTTTCACCCCTCCACTTT	CASSSMELSPLHF
.	.	TRBV5-1	TRBJ1-2	TGCGCCAGCAGCTTGGGGGCCGGGACCGGAGGTGCCTACACCTTC	CASSLGAGTGGAYTF
.	.	TRBV4-3	TRBJ2-1	TGCGCCAGCAGCCAAGATGGGAGGGAGGGGGGGTTTGAGCAGTTCTTC	CASSQDGREGGFEQFF
.	.	TRBV12-3/TRBV12-4	TRBJ2-3	TGTGCCAGCAGTTTACGGGACCCCAGATCCGATACGCAGTATTTT	CASSLRDPRSDTQYF